The clone carrying this TCR beta chain turned up a few times. Antigen unknown. The data derive from a study of T cells after yellow fever vaccination. Study-level points and caveats: Faster peaking, at day 5 versus 15, marked a secondary response that was weaker. A small proportion of clonotypes was detected in both the CD4 and CD8 compartments.

The germline V gene has CDR1 MNHEY and CDR2 SVGAGI. V was clipped by 4 bases and J by 5 bases, with 13 bases between them. The CDR3 runs to 14 residues. UMIs and a universal primer site were added when TCR cDNA was made by 5'RACE template switching. TCRdb reanalysed the 5' RACE reads using MiXCR and keeps one entry per CDR3 protein. This sample has about 510,000 distinct CDR3 sequences; 20% to 25% occur once, and the top ten carry less than 20%. The sequence came from a man aged 18 to 30 who received the YFV17D yellow fever vaccine. The sequencing used PBMCs, collected about 20 days after the first yellow fever vaccination. J is TRBJ2-3 and V is TRBV6-5; maybe TRBD2 (6 bases). Here the CDR3 reads CASSLAEGGDTQYF. CDR3 DNA: TGTGCCAGCAGTTTGGCGGAGGGTGGAGATACGCAGTATTTT.